This T cell receptor (beta chain) emerged from a study of identical twins. V dropped 3 bases and J dropped 10 bases, with 14 bases sitting between them. The germline gives CDR1 SGDLS, CDR2 YYNGEE. The CDR3 has 13 residues. TCRdb used MiXCR to reprocess the 5' RACE reads, holding one entry per CDR3 protein. The table lists 500,000 to 550,000 distinct CDR3 sequences, less than 25% of them singletons, with about 0.91% in the top ten. The sample holds a few counts of this clonotype. These records were also assigned to another study, of T cells expressing NK-cell markers.

Input material: CD4+ T cells sorted from blood. The sequence came from a woman younger than 30 in good health. This chain links TRBV9 with TRBJ2-4; D might be TRBD2 (6 bases). This chain's CDR3 is CASSGPWEAIQYF. DNA of the CDR3: TGTGCCAGCAGCGGACCCTGGGAGGCAATTCAGTACTTC.